These T cell receptor beta chains were read from a single sample in a study of T-cell memory formation after mild COVID-19. TCRdb analysed the 5' RACE reads with MiXCR anew, one entry per CDR3 protein. The sample lists some 210,000 distinct CDR3 sequences, 27% occurring once. Source material: PBMCs or a T cell subset sorted from them (not recorded which). The receptor set was obtained from an adult woman who had mild COVID-19 (a few samples of this study predate the infection). Cell type and time point are not known. Both conserved end residues are part of each CDR3. D genes are given only for firm matches. Expanded clones are given a class, and other clones once, few, many or no size at all.

d_gene	v_gene	j_gene	abundance	CDR3aa	CDR3nt
-	TRBV14	TRBJ2-6	few	CASSQGGYSGANVLTF	TGTGCCAGCAGCCAAGGAGGGTACTCTGGGGCCAACGTCCTGACTTTC
TRBD1	TRBV12-3/TRBV12-4	TRBJ2-3	few	CASSFSDRVQYF	TGTGCCAGCAGTTTCTCTGACAGGGTCCAGTATTTT
-	TRBV29-1	TRBJ2-7	-	CSVEGIQEETTYEQYF	TGCAGCGTTGAAGGTATTCAGGAGGAAACAACCTACGAGCAGTACTTC
TRBD2	TRBV20-1	TRBJ2-1	many	CSAPRSGLAGNNEQFF	TGCAGTGCTCCCCGCTCGGGACTAGCGGGAAACAATGAGCAGTTCTTC
TRBD1	TRBV19	TRBJ2-7	-	CASHDRDRDYEQYF	TGTGCCAGCCACGACCGGGACAGGGATTACGAGCAGTACTTC
TRBD2	TRBV20-1	TRBJ2-1	few	CSARDLGRLAGYNEQFF	TGCAGTGCTAGAGATCTGGGGAGACTAGCGGGCTACAATGAGCAGTTCTTC
TRBD2	TRBV6-2/TRBV6-3	TRBJ2-7	-	CASKERGASYEQYF	TGTGCCAGCAAAGAGCGGGGGGCCTCCTACGAGCAGTACTTC
TRBD2	TRBV6-5	TRBJ2-1	few	CASSWAAGVKSEQFF	TGTGCCAGCAGTTGGGCAGCGGGAGTTAAAAGTGAGCAGTTCTTC
TRBD2	TRBV27	TRBJ2-3	-	CASSRRVSGASTDTQYF	TGTGCCAGCAGTCGAAGGGTCAGCGGGGCAAGCACAGATACGCAGTATTTT
-	TRBV7-9	TRBJ2-4	-	CASSHPGQTLAKNIQYF	TGTGCCAGCAGCCACCCCGGACAGACACTAGCCAAAAACATTCAGTACTTC
-	TRBV20-1	TRBJ2-2	-	CSARGQGRGTNTGELFF	TGCAGTGCTAGAGGACAGGGGAGGGGGACCAACACCGGGGAGCTGTTTTTT
TRBD1	TRBV12-3/TRBV12-4	TRBJ1-2	once	CASSPSGTGSYGYTF	TGTGCCAGCAGTCCTTCGGGGACAGGGTCCTATGGCTACACCTTC
TRBD1	TRBV25-1	TRBJ2-7	-	CASADRGQGKFEQYF	TGTGCCAGCGCCGATCGGGGACAGGGGAAATTCGAGCAGTACTTC
-	TRBV6-1	TRBJ2-7	-	CASSKALGFYEQYF	TGTGCCAGCAGCAAAGCCTTAGGATTTTACGAGCAGTACTTC
TRBD1	TRBV29-1	TRBJ2-7	-	CSVRDRGSYEQYF	TGCAGCGTTCGGGACAGGGGTTCCTACGAGCAGTACTTC
TRBD1	TRBV7-9	TRBJ2-7	few	CASSKPTGAHRTYEQYF	TGTGCCAGCAGCAAACCGACAGGGGCGCACCGTACCTACGAGCAGTACTTC
-	TRBV6-6	TRBJ1-1	few	CASSYSSEARGNTEAFF	TGTGCCAGCAGTTACTCGAGCGAGGCCCGAGGGAACACTGAAGCTTTCTTT
-	TRBV7-9	TRBJ2-2	-	CASRLGELFF	TGTGCCAGTAGACTCGGGGAGCTGTTTTTT
TRBD2	TRBV12-3/TRBV12-4	TRBJ2-3	few	CASSLGAGGSDTQYF	TGTGCCAGCAGTTTAGGTGCGGGAGGTTCAGATACGCAGTATTTT
-	TRBV19	TRBJ2-7	few	CASSFTYEQYF	TGTGCCAGTAGTTTCACCTACGAGCAGTACTTC
-	TRBV5-1	TRBJ2-5	many	CASSSGGGETQYF	TGTGCCAGCAGTTCCGGGGGTGGGGAGACCCAGTACTTC
TRBD2	TRBV29-1	TRBJ2-5	few	CSVVSGSEETQYF	TGCAGCGTCGTGAGCGGGAGTGAAGAGACCCAGTACTTC
TRBD2	TRBV18	TRBJ2-1	-	CASSPRVAGVTGNEQFF	TGTGCCAGCTCACCAAGAGTTGCGGGAGTTACTGGCAATGAGCAGTTCTTC
-	TRBV12-3/TRBV12-4	TRBJ2-2	many	CASSLSQGYTGELFF	TGTGCCAGCAGTTTAAGCCAGGGGTACACCGGGGAGCTGTTTTTT